The subject of this entry is one T cell receptor beta chain. Its antigen is unidentified. The run of the v3.0 immunoSEQ assay was at survey level. The assay was immunoSEQ multiplex PCR, and TCRdb's table has in-frame clones only and misses some. The sample has some 16,000 clones; around 84% are singletons. The CDR3 extends over 13 amino acids. From germline, CDR1 is SNHLY and CDR2 FYNNEI. V shed 7 bases and J shed 8 bases, with 14 bases lying between them. The data were obtained in a study of long-term antiretroviral therapy in people with HIV. General study findings and limits: Information on adherence to ART, viral resistance or therapy changes was unavailable.

Sequencing used unsorted PBMCs, obtained 0.5 years after starting antiretroviral therapy. This receptor was identified in a woman between 35 and 50 years old with HIV. This sequence joins TRBV2 and TRBJ1-4; possibly TRBD1 for D (6 bases). Here the CDR3 reads CASKWEGGEKLFF. For the CDR3, the DNA is TGTGCCAGCAAATGGGAAGGGGGGGAAAAACTGTTTTTT.